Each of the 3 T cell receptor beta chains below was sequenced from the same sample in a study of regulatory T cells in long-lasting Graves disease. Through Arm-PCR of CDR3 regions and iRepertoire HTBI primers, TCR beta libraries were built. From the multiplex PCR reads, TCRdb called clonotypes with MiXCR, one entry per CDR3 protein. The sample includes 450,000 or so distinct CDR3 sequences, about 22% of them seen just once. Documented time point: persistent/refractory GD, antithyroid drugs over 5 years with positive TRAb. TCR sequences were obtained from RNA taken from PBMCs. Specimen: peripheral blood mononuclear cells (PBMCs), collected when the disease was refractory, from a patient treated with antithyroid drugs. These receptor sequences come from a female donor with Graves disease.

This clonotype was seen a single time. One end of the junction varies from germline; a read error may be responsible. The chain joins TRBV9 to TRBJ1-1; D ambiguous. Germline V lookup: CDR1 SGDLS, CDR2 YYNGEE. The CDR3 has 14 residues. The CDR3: CASSVGVTQDTYLF. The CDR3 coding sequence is TGTGCCAGCAGCGTAGGTGTGACCCAGGATACTTACTTGTTT. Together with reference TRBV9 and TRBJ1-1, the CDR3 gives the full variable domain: DSGVTQTPKHLITATGQRVTLRCSPRSGDLSVYWYQQSLDQGLQFLIQYYNGEERAKGNILERFSAQQFPDLHSELNLSSLELGDSALYFCASSVGVTQDTYLFGQGTRLTVV.

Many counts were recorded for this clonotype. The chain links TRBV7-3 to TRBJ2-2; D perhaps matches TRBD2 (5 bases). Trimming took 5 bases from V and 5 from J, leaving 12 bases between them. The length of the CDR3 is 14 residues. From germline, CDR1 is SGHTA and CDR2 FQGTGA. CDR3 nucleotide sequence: TGTGCCAGCAGCGACGGGGTGGGAACCGGGGAGCTGTTTTTT. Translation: CASSDGVGTGELFF.

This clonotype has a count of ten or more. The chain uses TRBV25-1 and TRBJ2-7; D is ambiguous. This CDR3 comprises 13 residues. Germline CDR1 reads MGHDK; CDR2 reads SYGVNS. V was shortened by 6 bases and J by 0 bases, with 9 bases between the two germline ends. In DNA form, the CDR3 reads TGTGCCAGCAGCGTTGGTAGCTCCTACGAGCAGTACTTC. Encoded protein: CASSVGSSYEQYF.